This TCR beta chain was sequenced in a study of cytomegalovirus exposure and HLA in healthy donors. Whole-study context: An early release of data contained about 85 million unique TCRs, which came from HLA-typed donors.

Germline CDR1 MNHNY, CDR2 SVGAGI (reference sequence). This CDR3 comprises 14 residues. V was clipped by 7 bases and J by 4 bases, with 13 bases between them. For this clone: As yet, its antigen is unknown.

Both 60 Vbeta primers and 13 Jbeta primers went into the PCR. Some clones are missing from TCRdb's copy, which holds only in-frame ones; the method was immunoSEQ multiplex PCR. The repertoire has around 210,000 clones, 65% to 80% of them found once; the top ten carry less than 2%. Study findings and constraints: A cluster of highly shared sequence variants was likely a sequencing artifact. Based on reports, TCR beta sequences accurately predicted HLA-A and HLA-B alleles for most subjects.

The TCR was taken from a man between 50 and 59 years old in good health and CMV-seronegative. Sequenced material: PBMCs. This chain links TRBV6-6 with TRBJ2-2; D is uncertain. As DNA, the CDR3 is TGTGCCAGCACCGTGGGCGCGAGCACCGGGGAGCTGTTTTTT. This sequence encodes CASTVGASTGELFF.